This entry is about one TCR beta chain. Its antigen remains unidentified. The data are from a study of tumor-infiltrating lymphocytes in localized non-small cell lung cancer. Study-level findings and limits: Tumors had more T cell infiltration than uninvolved lung, per TCRbeta sequencing and CD3 counts. TCR sequencing covered a subset of patients with enough tissue. Tumor T-cell fraction from TCR sequencing was not associated with recurrence-free survival (p = 0.61). Immunotypes IM1 and IM2 had similar TCR-derived T-cell fractions.

The CDR3 loop spans 15 amino acids. Germline V gives CDR1 SEHNR, CDR2 FQNEAQ (reference sequence). V shed 5 bases and J 8 bases; nucleotides not matched to a gene: 11. The data were produced by immunoSEQ multiplex PCR, yet TCRdb's version contains in-frame clones alone and is incomplete. This table holds approximately 13,000 clones, more than 65% found once. The sequenced sample was lung tumor tissue. This chain connects TRBV7-9 to TRBJ2-1; 8 bases match TRBD2. This sequence was found in a human donor with non-small cell lung cancer. The CDR3 DNA sequence: TGTGCCAGCAGCCTAATGGCGGGGGGTTCGGATGAGCAGTTCTTC. It is translated as CASSLMAGGSDEQFF.